This TCR beta chain was obtained from a study of beta chain features in type 1 diabetes. This CDR3 spans 15 amino acids. V was pared by 2 bases and J by 0 bases, with 8 bases between. Germline lookup yields CDR1 MNHEY and CDR2 SMNVEV (reference sequence). Sorted CD4+ subsets: naive, central memory, regulatory, stem cell-like memory (CD45RO/CCR7/CD25/CD127/CD95/CD27 panel). The isolated RNA, all of it, was reverse transcribed, so expressed TCRB transcripts were what got sequenced. Some clones are missing from TCRdb's copy, which holds only in-frame ones; the method was immunoSEQ multiplex PCR. Of 900,000 or so clones in the sample, about a sixth were seen once. As for this clone: This CDR3 is also generated by other DNA sequences in the sample.

The chain uses TRBV27 and TRBJ2-1, with D unclear. Sequencing used naive CD4+ T cells from blood. This receptor was obtained from a woman between 18 and 29 years old in good health. The CDR3 DNA reads as TGTGCCAGCAGTTTAGCGCGGAGCTCCTACAATGAGCAGTTCTTC. This codes for CASSLARSSYNEQFF.